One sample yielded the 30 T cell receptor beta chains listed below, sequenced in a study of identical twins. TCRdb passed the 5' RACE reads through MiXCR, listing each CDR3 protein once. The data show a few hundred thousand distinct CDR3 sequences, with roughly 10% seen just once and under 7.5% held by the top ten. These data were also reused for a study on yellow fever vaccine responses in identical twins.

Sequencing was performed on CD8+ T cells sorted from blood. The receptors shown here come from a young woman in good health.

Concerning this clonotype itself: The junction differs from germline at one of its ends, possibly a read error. As DNA, the CDR3 is TGTACCAGCTGTTTCTTTCTGGATGGGTACGGATCGAACACCGGGGAGCTGTTTTTT. It codes for CTSCFFLDGYGSNTGELFF. V is TRBV2 and J is TRBJ2-2; no firm D call. The V gene's germline CDR1 is SNHLY and CDR2 FYNNEI. This CDR3 is built from 19 residues. The whole variable domain, filled in from reference TRBV2 and TRBJ2-2, reads EPEVTQTPSHQVTQMGQEVILRCVPISNHLYFYWYRQILGQKVEFLVSFYNNEISEKSEIFDDQFSVERPDGSNFTLKIRSTKLEDSAMYFCTSCFFLDGYGSNTGELFFGEGSRLTVL.

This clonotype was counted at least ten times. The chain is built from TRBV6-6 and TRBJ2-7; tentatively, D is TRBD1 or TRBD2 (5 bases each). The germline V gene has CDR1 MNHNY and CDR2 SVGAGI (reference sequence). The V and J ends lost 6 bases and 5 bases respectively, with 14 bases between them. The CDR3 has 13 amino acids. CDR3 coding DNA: TGTGCCAGCAGCCTCAGGGACGGGAACGAGCAGTACTTC. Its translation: CASSLRDGNEQYF.

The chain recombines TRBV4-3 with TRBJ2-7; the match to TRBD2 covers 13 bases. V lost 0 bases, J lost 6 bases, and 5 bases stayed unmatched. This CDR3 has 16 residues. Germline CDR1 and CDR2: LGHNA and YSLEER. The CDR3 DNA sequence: TGCGCCAGCAGCCAAGATCGCGGACTAGCGGGAGTCGAGCAGTACTTC. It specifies CASSQDRGLAGVEQYF.

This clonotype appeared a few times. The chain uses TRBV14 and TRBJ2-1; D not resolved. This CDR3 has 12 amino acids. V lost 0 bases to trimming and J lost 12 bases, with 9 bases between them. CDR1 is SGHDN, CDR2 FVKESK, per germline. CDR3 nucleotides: TGTGCCAGCAGCCAAGATCGGGTAGGGCAGTTCTTC. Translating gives CASSQDRVGQFF. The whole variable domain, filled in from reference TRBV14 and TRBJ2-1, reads EAGVTQFPSHSVIEKGQTVTLRCDPISGHDNLYWYRRVMGKEIKFLLHFVKESKQDESGMPNNRFLAERTGGTYSTLKVQPAELEDSGVYFCASSQDRVGQFFGPGTRLTVL.

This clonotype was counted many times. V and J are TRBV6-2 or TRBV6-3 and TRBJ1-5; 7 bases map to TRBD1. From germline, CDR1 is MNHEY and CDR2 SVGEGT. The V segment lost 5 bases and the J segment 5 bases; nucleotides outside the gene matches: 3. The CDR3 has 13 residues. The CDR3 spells CASSTGAYQPQHF. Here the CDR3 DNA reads TGTGCCAGCAGTACAGGGGCTTATCAGCCCCAGCATTTT.

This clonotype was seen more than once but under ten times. The CDR3 loop is CASSSSGTSGGFDEQFF. CDR3 sequence (DNA): TGTGCCAGCAGCTCCTCTGGGACTAGCGGGGGGTTTGATGAGCAGTTCTTC. V gene TRBV7-6 combines with J gene TRBJ2-1; 15 bases are shared with TRBD2. Germline loops: CDR1 SGHVS, CDR2 FNYEAQ. The CDR3 loop spans 17 amino acids. V trimming: 4 bases; J trimming: 8 bases; junction bases outside the gene matches: 9.

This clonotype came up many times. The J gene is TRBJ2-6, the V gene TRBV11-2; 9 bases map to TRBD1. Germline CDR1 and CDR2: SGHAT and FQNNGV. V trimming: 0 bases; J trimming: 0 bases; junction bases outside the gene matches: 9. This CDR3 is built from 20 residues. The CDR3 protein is CASSLEVGTGRFSGANVLTF. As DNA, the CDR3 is TGTGCCAGCAGCTTAGAGGTGGGGACAGGGAGATTCTCTGGGGCCAACGTCCTGACTTTC.

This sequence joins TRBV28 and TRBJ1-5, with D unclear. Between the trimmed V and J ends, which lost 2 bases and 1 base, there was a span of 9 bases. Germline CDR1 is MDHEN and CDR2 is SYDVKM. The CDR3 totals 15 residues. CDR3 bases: TGTGCCAGCAGTTTAGTAACTGGGAGCAATCAGCCCCAGCATTTT. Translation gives CASSLVTGSNQPQHF.

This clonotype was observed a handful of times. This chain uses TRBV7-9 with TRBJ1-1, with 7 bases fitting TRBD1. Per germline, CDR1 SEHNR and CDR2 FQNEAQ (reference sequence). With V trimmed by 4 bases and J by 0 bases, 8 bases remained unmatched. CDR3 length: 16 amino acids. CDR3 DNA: TGTGCCAGCAGCTCCCATATTAGGGGGCTGAACACTGAAGCTTTCTTT. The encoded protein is CASSSHIRGLNTEAFF. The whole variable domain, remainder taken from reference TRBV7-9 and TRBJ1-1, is DTGVSQNPRHKITKRGQNVTFRCDPISEHNRLYWYRQTLGQGPEFLTYFQNEAQLEKSRLLSDRFSAERPKGSFSTLEIQRTEQGDSAMYLCASSSHIRGLNTEAFFGQGTRLTVV.

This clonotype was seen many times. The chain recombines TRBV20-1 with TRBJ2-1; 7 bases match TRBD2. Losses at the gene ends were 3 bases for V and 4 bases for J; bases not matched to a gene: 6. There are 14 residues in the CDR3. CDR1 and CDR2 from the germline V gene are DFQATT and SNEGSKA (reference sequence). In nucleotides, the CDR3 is TGCAGTGCTAGTGACCCGCGGGGGTACAATGAGCAGTTCTTC. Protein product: CSASDPRGYNEQFF.

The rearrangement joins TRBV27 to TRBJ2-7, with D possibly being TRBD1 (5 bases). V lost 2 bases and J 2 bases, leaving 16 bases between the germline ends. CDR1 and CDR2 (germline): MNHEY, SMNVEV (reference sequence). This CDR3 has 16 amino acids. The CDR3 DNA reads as TGTGCCAGCAGTTTACAGGGCGCCCTCGTTCCCTACGAGCAGTACTTC. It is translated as CASSLQGALVPYEQYF.

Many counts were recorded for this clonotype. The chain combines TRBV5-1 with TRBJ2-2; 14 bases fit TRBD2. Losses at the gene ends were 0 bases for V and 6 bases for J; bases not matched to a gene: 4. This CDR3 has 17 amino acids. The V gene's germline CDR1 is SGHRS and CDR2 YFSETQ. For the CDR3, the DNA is TGCGCCAGCAGCTTGGCGACTAGCGGGAGGGCCTCCGGGGAGCTGTTTTTT. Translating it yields CASSLATSGRASGELFF. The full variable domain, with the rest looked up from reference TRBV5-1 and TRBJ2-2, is KAGVTQTPRYLIKTRGQQVTLSCSPISGHRSVSWYQQTPGQGLQFLFEYFSETQRNKGNFPGRFSGRQFSNSRSEMNVSTLELGDSALYLCASSLATSGRASGELFFGEGSRLTVL.

CDR3 in DNA: TGTGCCAGCAGCGAGACCGGGACAGGTGCGATTGAGCAGTTCTTC. Translation gives CASSETGTGAIEQFF. The V call is TRBV7-2, the J call TRBJ2-1; 8 nucleotides line up with TRBD1. The germline V gene has CDR1 SGHTA and CDR2 FQGNSA. The CDR3 covers 15 residues. Trimming at V came to 5 bases and at J to 9 bases, leaving 12 bases not matched to a gene.

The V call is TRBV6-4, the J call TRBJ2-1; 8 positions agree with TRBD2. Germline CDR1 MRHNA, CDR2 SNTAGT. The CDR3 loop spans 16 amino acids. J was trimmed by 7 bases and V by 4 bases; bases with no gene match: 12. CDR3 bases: TGTGCCAGCAGTGTAGCGGGGAGCCGCCGTTTGAATGAGCAGTTCTTC. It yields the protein CASSVAGSRRLNEQFF.

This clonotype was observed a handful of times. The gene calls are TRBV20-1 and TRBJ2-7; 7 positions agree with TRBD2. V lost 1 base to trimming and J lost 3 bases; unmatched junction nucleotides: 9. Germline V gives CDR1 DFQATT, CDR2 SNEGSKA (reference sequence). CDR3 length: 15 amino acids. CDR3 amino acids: CSARAMGREIYEQYF. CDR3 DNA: TGCAGTGCTAGAGCCATGGGGCGGGAGATCTACGAGCAGTACTTC.

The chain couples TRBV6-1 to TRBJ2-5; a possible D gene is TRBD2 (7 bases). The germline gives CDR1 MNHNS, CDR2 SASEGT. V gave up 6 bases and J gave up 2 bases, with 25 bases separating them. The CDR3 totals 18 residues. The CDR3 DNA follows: TGTGCCAGCAGACAAAAGGGGGGGCTAAGCTTTCAGCAAGAGACCCAGTACTTC. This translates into CASRQKGGLSFQQETQYF.

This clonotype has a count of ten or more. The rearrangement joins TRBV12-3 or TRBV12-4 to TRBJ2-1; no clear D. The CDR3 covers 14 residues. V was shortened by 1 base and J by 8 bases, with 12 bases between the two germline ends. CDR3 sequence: CASSLGGRSYEQFF. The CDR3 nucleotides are TGTGCCAGCAGTTTAGGAGGCAGGTCATATGAGCAGTTCTTC.

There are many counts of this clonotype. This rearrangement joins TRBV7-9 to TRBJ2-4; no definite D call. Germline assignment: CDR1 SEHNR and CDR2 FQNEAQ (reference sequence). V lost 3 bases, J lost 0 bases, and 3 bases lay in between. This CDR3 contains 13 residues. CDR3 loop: CASSLEAKNIQYF. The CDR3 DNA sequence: TGTGCCAGCAGCTTGGAAGCCAAAAACATTCAGTACTTC.

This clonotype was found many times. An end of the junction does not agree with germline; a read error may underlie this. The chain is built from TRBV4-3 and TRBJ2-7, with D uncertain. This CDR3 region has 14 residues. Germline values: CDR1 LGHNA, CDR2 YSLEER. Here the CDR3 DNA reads TGTGCCAGCAGCCAGGCGTCGGGCTCCTACGAGCAGTACTTC. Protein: CASSQASGSYEQYF.

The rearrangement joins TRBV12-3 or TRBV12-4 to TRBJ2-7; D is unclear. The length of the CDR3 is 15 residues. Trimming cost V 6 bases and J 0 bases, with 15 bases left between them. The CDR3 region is CASSFGLQISYEQYF. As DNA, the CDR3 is TGTGCCAGCAGCTTTGGGCTTCAAATCTCCTACGAGCAGTACTTC.

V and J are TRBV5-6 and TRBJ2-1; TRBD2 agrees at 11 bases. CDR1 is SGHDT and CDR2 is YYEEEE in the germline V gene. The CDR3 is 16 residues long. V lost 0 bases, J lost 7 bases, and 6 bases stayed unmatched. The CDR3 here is CASSLAGSGGGNEQFF. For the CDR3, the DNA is TGTGCCAGCAGCTTGGCCGGTAGCGGGGGGGGGAATGAGCAGTTCTTC.

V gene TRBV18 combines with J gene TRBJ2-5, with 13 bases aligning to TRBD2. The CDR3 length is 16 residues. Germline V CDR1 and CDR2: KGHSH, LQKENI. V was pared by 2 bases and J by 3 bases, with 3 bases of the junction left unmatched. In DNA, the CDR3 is TGTGCCAGCTCACCAGGACTAGCGGGAGTTGAAGAGACCCAGTACTTC. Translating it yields CASSPGLAGVEETQYF.

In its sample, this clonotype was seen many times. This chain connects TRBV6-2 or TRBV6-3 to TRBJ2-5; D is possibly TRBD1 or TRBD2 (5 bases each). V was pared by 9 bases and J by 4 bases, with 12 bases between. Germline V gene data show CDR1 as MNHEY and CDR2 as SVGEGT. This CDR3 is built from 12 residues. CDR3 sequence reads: CARVEGLETQYF. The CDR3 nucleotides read TGTGCCAGAGTTGAGGGGCTAGAGACCCAGTACTTC.

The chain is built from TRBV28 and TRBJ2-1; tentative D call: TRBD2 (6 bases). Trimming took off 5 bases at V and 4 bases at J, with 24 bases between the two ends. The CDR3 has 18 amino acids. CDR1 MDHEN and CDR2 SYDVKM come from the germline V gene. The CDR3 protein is CASSTSLGRGENYNEQFF. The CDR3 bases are TGTGCCAGCAGTACTTCCCTTGGGCGGGGTGAAAATTACAATGAGCAGTTCTTC.

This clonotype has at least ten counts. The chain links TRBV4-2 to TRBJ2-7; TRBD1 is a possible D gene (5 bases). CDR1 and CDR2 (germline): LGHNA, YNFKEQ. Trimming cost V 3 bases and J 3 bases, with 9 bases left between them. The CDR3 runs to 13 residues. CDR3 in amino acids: CASSQTDSYEQYF. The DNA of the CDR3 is TGTGCCAGCAGCCAGACAGACAGCTACGAGCAGTACTTC.

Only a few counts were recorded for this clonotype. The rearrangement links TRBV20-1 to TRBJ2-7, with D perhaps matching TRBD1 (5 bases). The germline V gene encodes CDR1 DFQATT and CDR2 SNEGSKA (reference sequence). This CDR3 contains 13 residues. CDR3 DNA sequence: TGCAGCACCGACGGACACGAGGCCTACGAGCAGTACTTC. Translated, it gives CSTDGHEAYEQYF.

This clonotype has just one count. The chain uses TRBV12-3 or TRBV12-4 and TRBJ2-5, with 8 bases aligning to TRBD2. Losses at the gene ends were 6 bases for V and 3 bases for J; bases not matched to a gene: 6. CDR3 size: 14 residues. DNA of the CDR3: TGTGCCAGCAGAGGGGGACTAGAGGAAGAGACCCAGTACTTC. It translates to CASRGGLEEETQYF.

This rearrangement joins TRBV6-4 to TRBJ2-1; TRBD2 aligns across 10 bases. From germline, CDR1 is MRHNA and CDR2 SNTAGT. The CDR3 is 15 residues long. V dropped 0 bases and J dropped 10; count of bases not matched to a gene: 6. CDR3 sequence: CASSDSSSGGQEQFF. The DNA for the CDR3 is TGTGCCAGCAGTGACTCTTCTAGCGGGGGTCAAGAGCAGTTCTTC.

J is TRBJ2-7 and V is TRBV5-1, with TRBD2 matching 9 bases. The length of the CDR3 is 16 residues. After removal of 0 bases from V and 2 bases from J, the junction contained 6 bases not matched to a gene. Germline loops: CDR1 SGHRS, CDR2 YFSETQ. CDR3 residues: CASSLDVTSGTYEQYF. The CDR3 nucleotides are TGCGCCAGCAGCTTGGATGTGACTAGCGGAACCTACGAGCAGTACTTC.

CDR3 amino acids: CSARARDYNYEQYF. The CDR3 DNA sequence: TGCAGTGCTAGAGCCCGGGACTACAACTACGAGCAGTACTTC. The chain links TRBV20-1 to TRBJ2-7; 7 bases align to TRBD2. The trim removed 1 base at V and 3 bases at J, leaving 6 bases unmatched. CDR1 and CDR2 from the germline V gene are DFQATT and SNEGSKA (reference sequence). This CDR3 has 14 residues.